This passage covers 13 T cell receptor beta chains from one sample sequenced in a study of T-cell reconstitution after alpha-beta-depleted transplantation in children. The library targeted TCRbeta and was prepared with unique molecular identifiers. Each CDR3 protein gets one entry after TCRdb re-called the PCR reads with MiXCR. The data show around 500,000 distinct CDR3 sequences, with 12% seen just once and around 5.8% held by the top ten. This material consisted of PBMCs from the stem cell graft donor, taken from the stem cell graft. Source of these receptors: a human donor who donated a stem cell graft to a child with combined immunodeficiency.

The J gene is TRBJ2-6, the V gene TRBV7-8, with D perhaps TRBD1 (6 bases). V lost 1 base, J lost 0 bases, and 10 bases lay in between. The CDR3 consists of 17 residues. Germline V CDR1 and CDR2: SGHVS, FQNEAQ. The CDR3 loop is CASSLGTAFSGANVLTF. CDR3 coding DNA: TGTGCCAGCAGCTTAGGGACAGCATTCTCTGGGGCCAACGTCCTGACTTTC.

This clonotype was counted ten times or more. The J gene is TRBJ2-3, the V gene TRBV5-1; perhaps D is TRBD1 or TRBD2 (6 bases each). Germline CDR1 SGHRS, CDR2 YFSETQ. There are 14 residues in the CDR3. The V and J ends lost 4 bases and 11 bases respectively, with 20 bases between them. The DNA of the CDR3 is TGCGCCAGCAGCAGGGGCGTAGGGGGGAGAGAGCAGTATTTT. The encoded protein is CASSRGVGGREQYF.

The chain recombines TRBV30 with TRBJ1-1; D not certain. The CDR3 has 14 amino acids. Germline CDR1 and CDR2: GTSNPN and SVGIG (reference sequence). V was pared by 3 bases and J by 0 bases, with 11 bases between. CDR3 region: CAWRTRDMNTEAFF. CDR3 bases: TGTGCCTGGAGGACGAGGGATATGAACACTGAAGCTTTCTTT.

As to this clonotype: Mismatch with germline at one junction end may stem from a read error. The CDR3 nucleotides are TGTGCCAGCAGCGCCAGAAGGCCCAGCACAGATACGCTGTATTTT. Amino acids: CASSARRPSTDTLYF. The chain employs TRBV7-2 and TRBJ2-3; D unclear. Per the germline V gene, CDR1 is SGHTA and CDR2 is FQGNSA. The CDR3 runs to 15 residues.

The V call is TRBV3-1, the J call TRBJ1-1; D call uncertain. V lost 1 base and J 5 bases, leaving 11 bases between the germline ends. In germline, CDR1 is LGHDT, CDR2 YNNKEL (reference sequence). This CDR3 spans 14 amino acids. The CDR3 bases are TGTGCCAGCAGCCAAGTCGGGTCGGGGACTGAAGCTTTCTTT. It codes for CASSQVGSGTEAFF.

This clonotype came up a few times. The V and J genes are TRBV20-1 and TRBJ2-1; D is unresolved. Germline CDR1 and CDR2: DFQATT and SNEGSKA (reference sequence). This CDR3 has 13 residues. The germline V and J ends were trimmed by 1 base and 1 base, with 5 bases remaining between them. Here the CDR3 reads CSARVPSYNEQFF. The CDR3 DNA sequence: TGCAGTGCTAGAGTCCCTTCCTACAATGAGCAGTTCTTC.

This clonotype has only a few counts. The chain uses TRBV20-1 and TRBJ2-1; tentatively, D is TRBD1 or TRBD2 (6 bases each). Trimming left V 0 bases short and J 5 bases short, with 17 bases between. Germline loops: CDR1 DFQATT, CDR2 SNEGSKA (reference sequence). This CDR3 spans 16 amino acids. This CDR3 is CSARDWGAGNNNEQFF. CDR3 DNA sequence: TGCAGTGCTAGAGATTGGGGGGCAGGGAACAACAATGAGCAGTTCTTC.

This clonotype occurred many times. The rearrangement uses TRBV10-3 and TRBJ2-1, with D possibly being TRBD2 (6 bases). The CDR3 is 13 amino acids. Trimming pared 8 bases from V and 8 bases from J, leaving 16 bases between. Per the germline V gene, CDR1 is ENHRY and CDR2 is SYGVKD. The CDR3 is CAIARGAWDEQFF. CDR3 DNA: TGTGCCATCGCCCGCGGGGCTTGGGATGAGCAGTTCTTC.

This clonotype occurred many times. This chain uses TRBV6-5 with TRBJ2-3; D may be TRBD2 (6 bases). Germline-derived CDR1 and CDR2 are MNHEY and SVGAGI. The CDR3 is made up of 16 amino acids. V lost 4 bases to trimming and J lost 1 base, with 15 bases between them. The DNA of the CDR3 is TGTGCCAGCAGTTCCACCCGGCGGGGCGGCACAGATACGCAGTATTTT. Encoded protein: CASSSTRRGGTDTQYF.

A few counts support this clonotype. This sequence joins TRBV9 and TRBJ2-3, with D unresolved. The CDR3 is 12 amino acids. CDR1 and CDR2 from the germline V gene are SGDLS and YYNGEE. V was trimmed by 3 bases and J by 7 bases, leaving 9 bases between them. DNA for the CDR3: TGTGCCAGCAGCGCCTCCCTCAATACGCAGTATTTT. Encoded protein: CASSASLNTQYF.

This clonotype was picked up a small number of times. CDR3 protein: CASSQVRSPLHF. CDR3 bases: TGTGCCAGCAGCCAAGTACGGTCACCCCTCCACTTT. The V gene is TRBV3-1, the J gene TRBJ1-6; unclear D gene. The V end was cut by 1 base, the J end by 10 bases, with 5 bases between. Germline V gene data show CDR1 as LGHDT and CDR2 as YNNKEL (reference sequence). The CDR3 consists of 12 residues.

The chain couples TRBV12-3 or TRBV12-4 to TRBJ2-7; weak D call: TRBD1 (5 bases). The CDR3 consists of 15 residues. Trimming took off 2 bases at V and 3 bases at J, with 14 bases between the two ends. Here the CDR3 DNA reads TGTGCCAGCAGTTTAACCGAGACAGCTTTCTACGAGCAGTACTTC. Translated: CASSLTETAFYEQYF.

This clonotype was detected ten times or more. The chain couples TRBV7-2 to TRBJ2-2; D assignment may be TRBD1 or TRBD2 (6 bases each). The germline V gene encodes CDR1 SGHTA and CDR2 FQGNSA. The CDR3 sequence is 15 residues long. V was trimmed by 9 bases and J by 5 bases, leaving 19 bases between them. The CDR3 DNA sequence: TGTGCCAGTCAGCCGGGGGCCGGATTAACCGGGGAGCTGTTTTTT. This sequence encodes CASQPGAGLTGELFF.